This TCR beta chain is from a study of technical replicates of blood from a handful of donors. The CDR3 runs 15 residues. V dropped 1 base and J dropped 5; count of bases not matched to a gene: 7. Germline loops: CDR1 MGHRA, CDR2 YSYEKL. Here immunoSEQ multiplex PCR was the method, and the copy in TCRdb shows in-frame clones only, minus some. The table records about 100,000 clones, approximately 95% of them present only once. This clone was picked up a small number of times. This sequence originates from a human donor in good health. The chain has TRBV4-1 and TRBJ1-1; 7 bases map to TRBD1. The sequenced sample consisted of T cells isolated from PBMCs. The CDR3 reads CASSQGPGGWTEAFF. The CDR3 DNA reads as TGCGCCAGCAGCCAAGGCCCAGGGGGATGGACTGAAGCTTTCTTT.